The 23 T cell receptor beta chains reported below all come from one sample, sequenced in a study of tumor and adjacent non-tumor tissue in lung cancer. This sample's RNA came from whole unsorted tissue. Distant lung tissue was collected more than 3 cm away from the tumor edge. TCRbeta libraries were built with three rounds of nested PCR, modified from ARM-PCR. TCRdb fed the multiplex PCR reads into MiXCR, producing one record per CDR3 protein. This repertoire shows roughly 75,000 distinct CDR3 sequences, around two thirds found once; its top ten account for approximately 30%. The sequenced sample consisted of distant non-tumor lung tissue. These receptor sequences come from a woman between 50 and 59 years old with non-small cell lung cancer.

This clonotype showed up many times. The chain recombines TRBV5-6 with TRBJ2-3, with 7 positions matching TRBD1. CDR3 length: 15 residues. Trimming removed 5 bases from V and 4 bases from J; junction bases left unmatched: 10. Looked up from germline, CDR1 is SGHDT and CDR2 is YYEEEE. CDR3 loop: CASSKTGPTADTQYF. The CDR3 bases are TGTGCCAGCAGTAAGACAGGGCCCACTGCAGATACGCAGTATTTT.

Worth noting for this clonotype: It is likely a read error, because the conserved phenylalanine at the end of the CDR3 is missing. V usage is TRBV11-1 and J usage is TRBJ2-5, with 7 bases fitting TRBD2. Unmatched junction bases numbered 7, after V lost 7 bases and J lost 5 bases. Germline assignment: CDR1 SGHAT and CDR2 FQDESV (reference sequence). The CDR3 length is 13 residues. CDR3: CASTEETSETQYL. The CDR3 nucleotides are TGTGCCAGCACCGAGGAGACTAGCGAGACCCAGTACCTC.

This clonotype was observed many times. The gene calls are TRBV6-1 and TRBJ2-7; 7 nucleotides agree with TRBD1. CDR3 length: 14 residues. Germline CDR1 is MNHNS and CDR2 is SASEGT. The V and J ends lost 6 bases and 1 base, in that order; junction bases with no gene match: 6. The CDR3 here is CASRTGQASYEQYF. For the CDR3, the DNA is TGTGCCAGCAGAACCGGACAGGCTTCCTACGAGCAGTACTTC.

To note about this clonotype: Compared with germline, one end of the junction differs, possibly owing to a read error. CDR3 bases: TGTGCCAGCAGCTTACCCGGGAACACTGGAGCTTTCTTT. As protein: CASSLPGNTGAFF. The chain uses TRBV5-6 and TRBJ1-1, with D unclear. This CDR3 comprises 13 residues. Germline CDR1 reads SGHDT; CDR2 reads YYEEEE.

At least ten counts were recorded for this clonotype. This CDR3 reads CASSEESSGSYEQYF. For the CDR3, the DNA is TGTGCCAGCAGTGAAGAGTCCAGCGGGAGCTACGAGCAGTACTTC. The J gene is TRBJ2-7, the V gene TRBV6-1; 8 nucleotides agree with TRBD2. V lost 1 base, J lost 3 bases, and 5 bases stayed unmatched. The CDR3 contains 15 residues. Germline V CDR1 and CDR2: MNHNS, SASEGT.

Notes on this clonotype: The DNA is omitted, as the CDR3 cannot be located on it reliably, and the CDR3 follows TCRdb's listing. CDR3 amino acids: CAWSVGRGNQPKHF. The J gene is TRBJ1-5, the V gene TRBV30. Termini included, the CDR3 measures 14 amino acids. CDR1 is GTSNPN, CDR2 SVGIG, per germline (reference sequence).

Concerning this clonotype itself: A much larger clone differs from this one at a single base, so this may be a read error. This chain connects TRBV12-3 or TRBV12-4 to TRBJ2-3, with TRBD2 matching over 9 bases. V gave up 7 bases and J gave up 3 bases; unmatched junction bases: 8. The CDR3 is 15 amino acids. The CDR3 nucleotides read TGTGCCAGCAATGGATTAACTAGCGGGACAGATACGCAGTATTTT. Translation: CASNGLTSGTDTQYF.

The rearrangement joins TRBV6-5 to TRBJ2-1; 10 bases fit TRBD2. CDR3 length equals 15 residues. V shed 6 bases and J 9 bases; nucleotides not matched to a gene: 11. The V gene's germline CDR1 is MNHEY and CDR2 SVGAGI. The CDR3: CASRIPTSGSGEQFF. The CDR3, as DNA: TGTGCCAGCAGAATACCGACTAGCGGGTCGGGTGAGCAGTTCTTC.

The CDR3 bases are TGTGCCAGCAGTTTCCAATGCGTGGTATATGTCAGCGGTCTTAATCAGCCCCAGCATTTT. Translated, it gives CASSFQCVVYVSGLNQPQHF. The chain recombines TRBV6-2 or TRBV6-3 with TRBJ1-5; D unresolved. There are 20 residues in the CDR3. Germline V gene data show CDR1 as MNHEY and CDR2 as SVGEGT. V was shortened by 4 bases and J by 4 bases, with 29 bases between the two germline ends.

V is TRBV24-1 and J is TRBJ2-2; D ambiguous. The CDR3 is 13 residues long. Trimming took 3 bases from V and 0 from J, leaving 1 base between them. The germline V gene encodes CDR1 KGHDR and CDR2 SFDVKD. CDR3 sequence reads: CATSDPNTGELFF. The CDR3, as DNA: TGTGCCACCAGTGATCCGAACACCGGGGAGCTGTTTTTT.

Note on this clonotype: A read error may explain this, as a much larger clone is one base away. The chain joins TRBV4-3 to TRBJ2-3; TRBD1 or TRBD2 may be the D gene (5 bases each). CDR1 and CDR2 from the germline V gene are LGHNA and YSLEER. This CDR3 is built from 15 residues. The DNA for the CDR3 is TGCGCCAACAGCCAAGAGTTGACCGGGACCCGTACGCAGTATTTT. The encoded protein is CANSQELTGTRTQYF.

V and J are TRBV4-3 and TRBJ2-5; TRBD2 matches 8 bases. The CDR3 extends over 15 amino acids. Trimming at V came to 9 bases and at J to 5 bases, leaving 14 bases not matched to a gene. Germline CDR1 reads LGHNA; CDR2 reads YSLEER. The CDR3 sequence: CASNRTAGAPETQYF. The CDR3 DNA reads TGCGCCAGTAATCGGACAGCGGGAGCCCCCGAGACCCAGTACTTC.

With regard to this clonotype: It may be a read error: a sequence one base away is much more abundant. The rearrangement uses TRBV20-1 and TRBJ2-3; TRBD2 matches at 7 bases. Germline CDR1 DFQATT, CDR2 SNEGSKA (reference sequence). CDR3 size: 13 residues. CDR3 coding DNA: TGCAGTGCTACTAGCGGAAGCACAGATACGCACTATTTT. This encodes CSATSGSTDTHYF.

The rearrangement links TRBV28 to TRBJ2-5, with 7 bases identical to TRBD1. Trimming cost V 5 bases and J 5 bases; bases outside gene matches: 11. This CDR3 is built from 15 residues. Germline V gene sequence: CDR1 MDHEN, CDR2 SYDVKM. The CDR3: CASSALQGLWETQYF. CDR3 nucleotide sequence: TGTGCCAGCAGTGCCCTACAGGGGTTATGGGAGACCCAGTACTTC.

With respect to this clonotype: A much larger clone sits a single nucleotide away, making a read error possible. This chain joins TRBV6-6 and TRBJ2-1; TRBD1 is a possible D gene (6 bases). The CDR3 contains 16 residues. Germline lookup yields CDR1 MNHNY and CDR2 SVGAGI (reference sequence). V was trimmed by 4 bases and J by 4 bases, leaving 17 bases between them. CDR3 protein: CASSSIGQWAYNEQFF. The DNA of the CDR3 is TGTGCCAGCAGTTCCATCGGACAGTGGGCATACAATGAGCAGTTCTTC.

Regarding this clonotype: This may be a read error, as it is one base from a much larger clone. The chain employs TRBV12-3 or TRBV12-4 and TRBJ2-7, with D perhaps TRBD1 (6 bases). Trimming removed 4 bases at V and 4 bases at J, with 17 bases between. The CDR3 extends over 15 amino acids. Written as DNA, the CDR3 is TGTGCCAGCAGTTCTCGGGACAAGGGGCGGTACGAGCAGTACTTC. This gives the protein CASSSRDKGRYEQYF.

To note about this clonotype: A read error may be the cause here, since a much bigger clone is one base away. The chain links TRBV10-2 to TRBJ2-2; no definite D call. Germline CDR1 WSHSY, CDR2 SAAADI. CDR3 size: 11 residues. Trimming shortened V by 3 bases and J by 8 bases, and 4 bases separated the two germline ends. The CDR3 sequence is CASSDKGELFF. As DNA, the CDR3 is TGCGCCAGCAGTGACAAAGGGGAGCTGTTTTTT.

Turning to this clonotype: The junction departs from germline at one end; a sequencing error may be responsible. The V gene is TRBV6-2 or TRBV6-3, the J gene TRBJ1-2; the match to TRBD1 covers 9 bases. Per the germline V gene, CDR1 is MNHEY and CDR2 is SVGEGT. CDR3 size: 14 residues. Written as DNA, the CDR3 is TGTGCCAGCAGTCGCGGACAGGGGCACGATGGCTACATCTTC. Translation: CASSRGQGHDGYIF.

This clonotype was observed many times. This may be a read error, as it is one base from a much larger clone. CDR3: CVSSLGTSGEQFF. Here the CDR3 DNA reads TGTGTCAGCAGCTTGGGGACTAGCGGGGAGCAGTTCTTC. This chain links TRBV11-3 with TRBJ2-1, with 12 nucleotides matching TRBD2. This CDR3 comprises 13 residues. The V gene's germline CDR1 is SGHNT and CDR2 YENEEA.

On this clonotype: Germline is not matched at one junction end, which may reflect a read error. The chain couples TRBV28 to TRBJ2-7; no clear D gene. Germline CDR1 MDHEN, CDR2 SYDVKM. The CDR3 loop spans 13 amino acids. This chain's CDR3 is CASNTVLSYEHYF. CDR3 DNA: TGTGCCAGCAACACGGTTCTGAGTTACGAGCATTACTTC. Complete variable domain (other parts from reference TRBV28 and TRBJ2-7): DVKVTQSSRYLVKRTGEKVFLECVQDMDHENMFWYRQDPGLGLRLIYFSYDVKMKEKGDIPEGYSVSREKKERFSLILESASTNQTSMYLCASNTVLSYEHYFGPGTRLTVT.

There are many counts of this clonotype. The chain carries TRBV6-1 and TRBJ1-5; unclear D gene. CDR3 length: 13 amino acids. The V end was cut by 1 base, the J end by 5 bases, with 6 bases between. Germline lookup yields CDR1 MNHNS and CDR2 SASEGT. The CDR3 loop is CASSEVSDQPQHF. The CDR3 DNA sequence: TGTGCCAGCAGTGAAGTTTCAGATCAGCCCCAGCATTTT.

This clonotype was observed a few times. This sequence may be a read error, since a much larger clone differs from it by one base. The V call is TRBV12-3 or TRBV12-4, the J call TRBJ2-2; D remains unclear. The CDR3 is 14 residues long. The CDR3 here is CANSLNGVSGELFF. The CDR3 region has the DNA TGTGCCAACAGTTTAAATGGGGTTTCCGGGGAGCTGTTTTTT.

There are many counts of this clonotype. V usage is TRBV20-1 and J usage is TRBJ2-1; D not certain. From germline, CDR1 is DFQATT and CDR2 SNEGSKA (reference sequence). The CDR3 consists of 14 residues. The V end was cut by 6 bases, the J end by 9 bases, with 21 bases between. CDR3 protein: CSALGNWGTGEQFF. The CDR3 region has the DNA TGCAGTGCCCTCGGAAACTGGGGAACCGGTGAGCAGTTCTTC.